This T cell receptor beta chain was documented in a study of vaccination and CD4 T cells after COVID-19. Study background: The convalescents were made up of six males and four females, two of whom were Hispanic. Findings and limits, study-wide: Rising from about 20 to 38, the median of SARS-CoV-2-reactive clonotypes did not change significantly.

Cultured CD4+ T cell DNA was sequenced using the Oncomine TCR Beta short-read assay. Cultured CD4+ T cells yielded the extracted genomic DNA. MiXCR, applied by TCRdb to the PCR reads, yields one record per CDR3 protein. The sample shows about 12,000 distinct CDR3 sequences, 74% of them seen only once. Treatment reported: roughly 10-day PBMC culture with coronavirus spike peptide pools or control peptides (ViraFEST assay). A remark on this clonotype: What it recognizes is unknown.

Trimming cost V 0 bases and J 4 bases, with 13 bases left between them. The germline V gene has CDR1 SGHRS and CDR2 YFSETQ. The CDR3 loop spans 15 amino acids. The clonotype comes from a human donor who received a COVID-19 vaccine. This sequence joins TRBV5-1 and TRBJ2-5; D not certain. The sequenced sample was CD4+ T cells from blood, cultured in vitro, obtained after SARS-CoV-2 vaccination. CDR3: CASSLEGYIPETQYF. The CDR3 region has the DNA TGCGCCAGCAGCTTGGAAGGGTATATACCAGAGACCCAGTACTTC.